The sequence of this T cell receptor beta chain was determined in a study of blood T cell repertoires in COVID-19. Study-level background: Material from acute and convalescent COVID-19 was sourced from the United States, Italy and Spain. Sources were T cells, B-cell-depleted T cells, or PBMCs; the material itself was cDNA or gDNA.

Original processing methods: Reference gene primers were amplified, and this amplification served to estimate nucleated cell counts. The protocol was immunoSEQ multiplex PCR, while the TCRdb copy is restricted to in-frame clones and leaves out a portion. V, J and clone size are those of that table, while D and trimming were read from the DNA. The sample consists of 75,000 to 95,000 clones, roughly 91% of them appearing once. Germline-derived CDR1 and CDR2 are SNHLY and FYNNEI. The CDR3 is made up of 15 amino acids. Trimming removed 5 bases from V and 3 bases from J; junction bases left unmatched: 4. Sequencing used peripheral blood. The TCR comes from a human donor in a cohort sampled during active COVID-19. The genes are TRBV2 and TRBJ2-2, with 9 bases identical to TRBD1. This chain's CDR3 is CASSTQGAHTGELFF. The DNA for the CDR3 is TGTGCCAGCAGTACACAGGGGGCTCACACCGGGGAGCTGTTTTTT.